One sample yielded the 31 T cell receptor beta chains listed below, sequenced in a study of blood T cell repertoires in COVID-19. The protocol was immunoSEQ multiplex PCR, while the TCRdb copy is restricted to in-frame clones and leaves out a portion. The sample lists just over 300,000 clones; about nine tenths were seen once. Material for sequencing was PBMCs or T cells enriched from blood (not recorded which). Receptor source: a woman between 18 and 29 years old who had recovered from COVID-19.

This chain joins TRBV12-3 or TRBV12-4 and TRBJ1-5; D not certain. The CDR3 has 13 amino acids. Trimming pared 0 bases from V and 12 bases from J, leaving 12 bases between. The CDR3: CASSLAGGWDQHF. CDR3 DNA sequence: TGTGCCAGCAGTTTAGCGGGAGGGTGGGACCAGCATTTT.

The rearrangement joins TRBV29-1 to TRBJ1-2; no reliable D call. V lost 2 bases to trimming and J lost 4 bases, with 17 bases between them. CDR3 size: 15 residues. The V gene's germline CDR1 is SQVTM and CDR2 ANQGSEA. Written as DNA, the CDR3 is TGCAGCGTTGAATTGGGCGAAACAGCGGGCTATGGCTACACCTTC. Translating it yields CSVELGETAGYGYTF.

V gene TRBV3-1 (or the pseudogene TRBV3-2) combines with J gene TRBJ2-1; D uncertain. The CDR3 extends over 13 amino acids. Per germline, CDR1 LGHDT and CDR2 YNNKEL (reference sequence). Trimming shortened V by 4 bases and J by 4 bases, and 8 bases separated the two germline ends. CDR3 region: CASSLQFYNEQFF. The CDR3 DNA reads as TGTGCCAGCAGCCTTCAGTTTTACAATGAGCAGTTCTTC.

Concerning this clone itself: Relative to the germline gene, one junction end is altered; a read error may explain this. The chain carries TRBV6-5 and TRBJ2-1; TRBD2 matches at 7 bases. This CDR3 spans 11 amino acids. CDR1 is MNHEY and CDR2 is SVGAGI in the germline V gene. CDR3 residues: CASSYQLAVLF. DNA of the CDR3: TGTGCCAGCAGTTACCAGCTAGCGGTACTCTTC.

V usage is TRBV19 and J usage is TRBJ1-2; tentative D call: TRBD1 (5 bases). Germline loops: CDR1 LNHDA, CDR2 SQIVND (reference sequence). The CDR3 is 13 residues long. V was trimmed by 9 bases and J by 3 bases, leaving 14 bases between them. As DNA, the CDR3 is TGTGCCAGCAGACAGCCAGATTACTATGGCTACACCTTC. Protein sequence: CASRQPDYYGYTF.

This clone was detected only a few times. CDR3 loop: CASSLVSGTEAFF. In DNA form, the CDR3 reads TGTGCCAGCAGTTTGGTCTCCGGGACTGAAGCTTTCTTT. V gene TRBV28 combines with J gene TRBJ1-1; no reliable D call. The germline V gene encodes CDR1 MDHEN and CDR2 SYDVKM. There are 13 residues in the CDR3. With 3 bases removed from V and 5 bases from J, the gap between germline ends came to 10 bases. The full variable domain, rest sourced from reference TRBV28 and TRBJ1-1, is DVKVTQSSRYLVKRTGEKVFLECVQDMDHENMFWYRQDPGLGLRLIYFSYDVKMKEKGDIPEGYSVSREKKERFSLILESASTNQTSMYLCASSLVSGTEAFFGQGTRLTVV.

V and J are TRBV4-3 and TRBJ1-6, with D possibly matching TRBD1 (5 bases). Per the germline V gene, CDR1 is LGHNA and CDR2 is YSLEER. The V gene lost 0 bases and the J gene lost 17 bases, with 17 bases spanning the gap. The CDR3 has 14 residues. Written as DNA, the CDR3 is TGCGCCAGCAGCCAAGACCCGGCGCTGGGGCGTATCCACTTT. Amino acid sequence: CASSQDPALGRIHF.

V usage is TRBV7-3 and J usage is TRBJ2-5; 10 bases are a match to TRBD2. CDR1 is SGHTA, CDR2 FQGTGA, per germline. There are 17 residues in the CDR3. The V segment lost 1 base and the J segment 5 bases; nucleotides outside the gene matches: 10. The CDR3: CASSLMGLAGEGETQYF. DNA for the CDR3: TGTGCCAGCAGCTTAATGGGGCTAGCGGGGGAGGGGGAGACCCAGTACTTC.

J is TRBJ2-3 and V is TRBV6-5; no clear D. With 7 bases removed from V and 4 bases from J, the gap between germline ends came to 12 bases. Looked up from germline, CDR1 is MNHEY and CDR2 is SVGAGI. The CDR3 runs 13 residues. CDR3 nucleotide sequence: TGTGCCAGCAAATCTCCGTCCCCAGATACGCAGTATTTT. Translating it yields CASKSPSPDTQYF.

V usage is TRBV11-2 and J usage is TRBJ2-7; D unresolved. The CDR3 contains 14 residues. Trimming pared 3 bases from V and 0 bases from J, leaving 9 bases between. Germline V CDR1 and CDR2: SGHAT, FQNNGV. The CDR3 DNA reads as TGTGCCAGCAGCTTTAGAAAATTCTCCTACGAGCAGTACTTC. It codes for CASSFRKFSYEQYF.

The CDR3 nucleotides are TGCGCCAGCAGCTTGGCCGGGACAGAGAACACTGAAGCTTTCTTT. The encoded protein is CASSLAGTENTEAFF. This chain links TRBV5-1 with TRBJ1-1; 7 bases line up with TRBD1. The germline gives CDR1 SGHRS, CDR2 YFSETQ. The junction had 3 bases not matched to a gene; V was cut back by 0 bases and J by 1 base. This CDR3 spans 15 amino acids.

The V gene is TRBV10-1, the J gene TRBJ1-5; 10 bases line up with TRBD1. Germline-derived CDR1 and CDR2 are WNHNN and SYGVQD (reference sequence). V lost 7 bases and J lost 0; bases outside the gene matches: 9. CDR3 size: 17 residues. This CDR3 reads CASTLTGGCYSNQPQHF. The CDR3 region has the DNA TGCGCCAGCACCTTGACAGGGGGCTGTTATAGCAATCAGCCCCAGCATTTT.

The J gene is TRBJ2-5, the V gene TRBV14; possibly TRBD2 for D (5 bases). In germline, CDR1 is SGHDN, CDR2 FVKESK. The CDR3 spans 14 residues. Trimming pared 4 bases from V and 5 bases from J, leaving 14 bases between. CDR3 residues: CASSRYGGGETQYF. The CDR3 bases are TGTGCCAGCAGCCGTTACGGAGGAGGTGAGACCCAGTACTTC.

V is TRBV2 and J is TRBJ2-1, with D perhaps TRBD2 (5 bases). Trimming stripped 5 bases from V and 7 bases from J, with 9 bases between. CDR1 and CDR2 from the germline V gene are SNHLY and FYNNEI. This CDR3 comprises 12 residues. This CDR3 reads CASSPSGNEQFF. As DNA, the CDR3 is TGTGCCAGCAGTCCATCGGGGAATGAGCAGTTCTTC. Full variable domain (outside the CDR3, taken from reference TRBV2 and TRBJ2-1): EPEVTQTPSHQVTQMGQEVILRCVPISNHLYFYWYRQILGQKVEFLVSFYNNEISEKSEIFDDQFSVERPDGSNFTLKIRSTKLEDSAMYFCASSPSGNEQFFGPGTRLTVL.

The V gene is TRBV6-2 or TRBV6-3, the J gene TRBJ2-7, with 8 bases lining up with TRBD2. This CDR3 region has 14 residues. The germline gives CDR1 MNHEY, CDR2 SVGEGT. The trim removed 0 bases at V and 5 bases at J, leaving 3 bases unmatched. CDR3 region: CASSYSTSGNEQYF. DNA of the CDR3: TGTGCCAGCAGTTACTCAACTAGCGGTAACGAGCAGTACTTC.

The chain joins TRBV30 to TRBJ2-2, with a tentative D call TRBD2 (6 bases). From germline, CDR1 is GTSNPN and CDR2 SVGIG (reference sequence). The CDR3 totals 14 residues. Trimming stripped 1 base from V and 3 bases from J, with 9 bases between. DNA of the CDR3: TGTGCCTGGAGTGCCCGACTAGACACCGGGGAGCTGTTTTTT. It yields the protein CAWSARLDTGELFF.

J is TRBJ2-1 and V is TRBV7-9, with D unclear. The CDR3 runs 15 residues. CDR1 SEHNR and CDR2 FQNEAQ come from the germline V gene (reference sequence). Trimming shortened V by 2 bases and J by 6 bases, and 14 bases separated the two germline ends. The CDR3 reads CASSLMAFRFNEQFF. In nucleotides, the CDR3 is TGTGCCAGCAGCTTAATGGCTTTCCGTTTCAATGAGCAGTTCTTC.

The genes are TRBV5-1 and TRBJ1-2, with D possibly being TRBD1 (5 bases). From germline, CDR1 is SGHRS and CDR2 YFSETQ. This CDR3 is 12 amino acids long. V was pared by 8 bases and J by 5 bases, with 13 bases between. CDR3 sequence (DNA): TGCGCCAGTTCGCCGGGGGAATATGGCTACACCTTC. This codes for CASSPGEYGYTF.

The chain uses TRBV13 and TRBJ1-1; 7 nucleotides line up with TRBD1. Per germline, CDR1 PRHDT and CDR2 FYEKMQ (reference sequence). CDR3 length: 14 residues. J was trimmed by 0 bases and V by 6 bases; bases with no gene match: 4. The CDR3 DNA reads as TGTGCCAGCAGAAGGGGGCTAGTGAACACTGAAGCTTTCTTT. Its protein is CASRRGLVNTEAFF.

This sequence joins TRBV7-8 and TRBJ1-2; 9 bases align to TRBD1. CDR1 is SGHVS and CDR2 is FQNEAQ in the germline V gene. The ends lost 5 bases at V and 3 bases at J; junction bases unmatched: 7. This CDR3 has 15 residues. CDR3 in amino acids: CASSLTGGAYYGYTF. The CDR3 DNA reads TGTGCCAGCAGCCTCACAGGGGGCGCTTACTATGGCTACACCTTC.

The chain carries TRBV11-2 and TRBJ1-1; 8 nucleotides align to TRBD1. J was trimmed by 7 bases and V by 6 bases; bases with no gene match: 13. The CDR3 consists of 15 residues. Germline V gene lookup returns CDR1 SGHAT and CDR2 FQNNGV. CDR3 loop: CASSLTGGINNEAFF. The CDR3 DNA reads as TGTGCCAGCAGTCTAACAGGGGGAATTAATAATGAAGCTTTCTTT.

Here the CDR3 reads CASSVGARGNSPLHF. In DNA form, the CDR3 reads TGTGCCAGCAGCGTAGGTGCAAGAGGTAATTCACCCCTCCACTTT. The chain employs TRBV9 and TRBJ1-6, with D unresolved. Trimming stripped 0 bases from V and 6 bases from J, with 10 bases between. The CDR3 has 15 amino acids. CDR1 and CDR2 from the germline V gene are SGDLS and YYNGEE.

This chain links TRBV3-1 (or the pseudogene TRBV3-2) with TRBJ2-5, with 9 bases aligning to TRBD2. CDR3 size: 13 residues. Per germline, CDR1 LGHDT and CDR2 YNNKEL (reference sequence). The junction had 0 bases not matched to a gene; V was cut back by 4 bases and J by 3 bases. CDR3: CASSRLAEETQYF. Here the CDR3 DNA reads TGTGCCAGCAGCCGACTAGCGGAAGAGACCCAGTACTTC.

V is TRBV4-1 and J is TRBJ2-3; 7 bases are shared with TRBD2. V trimming: 3 bases; J trimming: 4 bases; junction bases outside the gene matches: 4. The CDR3 contains 14 residues. Germline CDR1 and CDR2: MGHRA and YSYEKL. CDR3 coding DNA: TGCGCCAGCAGCCAGGGGGGGGTGGCAGATACGCAGTATTTT. Amino acid sequence: CASSQGGVADTQYF.

The chain couples TRBV19 to TRBJ1-1; 9 nucleotides align to TRBD1. There are 17 residues in the CDR3. The trim removed 2 bases at V and 2 bases at J, leaving 9 bases unmatched. Germline V gives CDR1 LNHDA, CDR2 SQIVND (reference sequence). The CDR3 DNA sequence: TGTGCCAGTAGTATATTGGACAGGGGAAATCCTAACACTGAAGCTTTCTTT. It codes for CASSILDRGNPNTEAFF.

V gene TRBV7-2 combines with J gene TRBJ1-6; D unresolved. Germline lookup yields CDR1 SGHTA and CDR2 FQGNSA. The CDR3 has 13 amino acids. The V end was cut by 6 bases, the J end by 5 bases, with 8 bases between. CDR3 in amino acids: CASRASNNSPLHF. The CDR3, as DNA: TGTGCCAGCAGGGCTTCGAATAATTCACCCCTCCACTTT.

The chain carries TRBV9 and TRBJ1-5; D is ambiguous. The germline CDR1 and CDR2 sequences are SGDLS and YYNGEE. V shed 5 bases and J shed 3 bases, with 12 bases lying between them. The CDR3 runs 14 residues. The CDR3 loop is CASREGLFNQPQHF. DNA for the CDR3: TGTGCCAGCAGGGAAGGACTGTTCAATCAGCCCCAGCATTTT.

In DNA form, the CDR3 reads TGCGCCAGCAGCCCCCGACAGGTCGATTTGAACACTGAAGCTTTCTTT. The encoded protein is CASSPRQVDLNTEAFF. V and J are TRBV4-1 and TRBJ1-1; tentatively, D is TRBD1 (6 bases). The ends were cut back, 4 bases at V and 0 bases at J, with 15 bases in the middle. CDR1 and CDR2 (germline): MGHRA, YSYEKL. The CDR3 runs to 16 residues.

The chain couples TRBV4-1 to TRBJ2-5, with 11 bases identical to TRBD2. Germline V gene lookup returns CDR1 MGHRA and CDR2 YSYEKL. V lost 4 bases, J lost 5 bases, and 9 bases stayed unmatched. The CDR3 has 16 amino acids. The CDR3 sequence is CASSPVAGGLGETQYF. CDR3 coding DNA: TGCGCCAGCAGCCCAGTAGCGGGGGGGCTCGGGGAGACCCAGTACTTC.

This chain uses TRBV2 with TRBJ2-5, with 9 positions matching TRBD2. V was clipped by 2 bases and J by 2 bases; unmatched bases: 3. The CDR3 is 15 amino acids. Per germline, CDR1 SNHLY and CDR2 FYNNEI. Written as DNA, the CDR3 is TGTGCCAGCAGTGAATTACTAGCGGGTCAAGAGACCCAGTACTTC. As protein: CASSELLAGQETQYF.

CDR3 in DNA: TGTGCCAGCAGCCCCCCGCCCGCTGAGGGGGTCAAAGGCTACACCTTC. Translation: CASSPPPAEGVKGYTF. The rearrangement joins TRBV5-5 to TRBJ1-2, with D perhaps TRBD1 (6 bases). V was cut by 4 bases and J by 8 bases, with 24 bases left in between. Germline lookup yields CDR1 SGHKS and CDR2 YYEKEE (reference sequence). This CDR3 comprises 16 residues.